One and the same sample provided the 5 T cell receptor beta chains below, sequenced in a study of blood T cell repertoires in COVID-19. Sequenced by immunoSEQ multiplex PCR; TCRdb stores in-frame clones only, minus some. The data show about 350,000 clones, almost 90% seen once. The sequencing input was PBMCs or T cells enriched from blood (not recorded which). The receptors were sampled from a young woman who had been exposed to COVID-19.

In regard to this clone: Within the sample, other DNA sequences also encode this same CDR3. The J gene is TRBJ1-2, the V gene TRBV12-3 or TRBV12-4; D may be TRBD1 (5 bases). This CDR3 region has 13 residues. Trimming cost V 6 bases and J 4 bases, with 12 bases left between them. CDR3 amino acids: CASSRTGIYGYTF. The CDR3 DNA follows: TGTGCCAGCAGCCGAACAGGAATCTATGGCTACACCTTC.

V gene TRBV5-4 combines with J gene TRBJ2-6; 8 nucleotides line up with TRBD1. This CDR3 has 17 amino acids. V was pared by 4 bases and J by 4 bases, with 10 bases of the junction left unmatched. From germline, CDR1 is SGHNT and CDR2 YYREEE (reference sequence). The CDR3 is CASSQLQGAYGANVLTF. DNA for the CDR3: TGTGCCAGCAGCCAACTCCAGGGGGCGTACGGGGCCAACGTCCTGACTTTC.

This chain links TRBV3-1 (or the pseudogene TRBV3-2) with TRBJ1-5; the D gene is possibly TRBD1 (5 bases). CDR1 is LGHDT, CDR2 YNNKEL, per germline (reference sequence). This CDR3 spans 15 amino acids. V lost 0 bases and J 4 bases, leaving 10 bases between the germline ends. CDR3 sequence reads: CASSQDAQANQPQHF. CDR3 bases: TGTGCCAGCAGCCAAGATGCACAGGCTAATCAGCCCCAGCATTTT.

This chain connects TRBV28 to TRBJ2-7; weak D call: TRBD1 (6 bases). Trimming removed 5 bases at V and 2 bases at J, with 7 bases between. The CDR3 has 12 amino acids. From germline, CDR1 is MDHEN and CDR2 SYDVKM. Here the CDR3 DNA reads TGTGCCAGCAGTCGGACAGCCTACGAGCAGTACTTC. It yields the protein CASSRTAYEQYF. The full variable domain, rest sourced from reference TRBV28 and TRBJ2-7, is DVKVTQSSRYLVKRTGEKVFLECVQDMDHENMFWYRQDPGLGLRLIYFSYDVKMKEKGDIPEGYSVSREKKERFSLILESASTNQTSMYLCASSRTAYEQYFGPGTRLTVT.

The chain uses TRBV6-5 and TRBJ1-2, with TRBD1 matching over 8 bases. Per germline, CDR1 MNHEY and CDR2 SVGAGI. The CDR3 is 15 amino acids. J was trimmed by 4 bases and V by 6 bases; bases with no gene match: 10. CDR3 DNA sequence: TGTGCCAGCAGCTCGACAGGGGCGGACAGCTATGGCTACACCTTC. As protein: CASSSTGADSYGYTF.